This entry lists 8 T cell receptor beta chains sequenced from one sample in a study of CD8 T cells in Susac syndrome. RNA totalling roughly 0.45 to 1 ug underwent reverse transcription with random hexamers. Via MiXCR, TCRdb re-called the immunoSEQ multiplex PCR reads, giving one row per CDR3 protein. The repertoire holds 120,000 or so distinct CDR3 sequences, with 85% to 95% as singletons. Sequencing used CD8+ T cells from PBMCs. These receptors all come from a human donor with Susac syndrome.

V usage is TRBV12-3 or TRBV12-4 and J usage is TRBJ2-7; 8 bases agree with TRBD1. This CDR3 has 12 residues. The CDR3 loop is CAIGDRTHEQYF. The CDR3 DNA reads TGTGCTATCGGGGACAGGACCCACGAGCAGTACTTC.

Here the CDR3 DNA reads TGTGCCAGCAGTCTCCAGGGACAGGGGGTCTACGAGCAGTACTTC. Residues: CASSLQGQGVYEQYF. The rearrangement links TRBV27 to TRBJ2-7; 11 bases are shared with TRBD1. V lost 5 bases to trimming and J lost 3 bases; unmatched junction nucleotides: 6. The CDR3 is 15 amino acids. Germline CDR1 MNHEY, CDR2 SMNVEV (reference sequence).

V usage is TRBV12-3 or TRBV12-4 and J usage is TRBJ1-1; 7 bases are a match to TRBD1. V dropped 5 bases and J dropped 7; count of bases not matched to a gene: 7. The CDR3 totals 13 residues. CDR3 residues: CASSRGTDLEAFF. The CDR3 DNA sequence: TGTGCCAGCAGTAGAGGGACAGACCTTGAAGCTTTCTTT.

This clonotype appeared a single time. The chain couples TRBV27 to TRBJ2-7; D ambiguous. The CDR3 is 14 amino acids. From germline, CDR1 is MNHEY and CDR2 SMNVEV (reference sequence). Between the trimmed V and J ends, which lost 8 bases and 0 bases, there was a span of 14 bases. In DNA form, the CDR3 reads TGTGCCAGCGGAACAGCGCTAAGCTCCTACGAGCAGTACTTC. Its protein product is CASGTALSSYEQYF.

The chain joins TRBV10-3 to TRBJ2-3; a possible D gene is TRBD2 (5 bases). The CDR3 has 14 amino acids. Germline V lookup: CDR1 ENHRY, CDR2 SYGVKD. Trimming left V 4 bases short and J 3 bases short, with 11 bases between. CDR3 DNA: TGTGCCATCAGTGGGCCCGGAGGTACAGATACGCAGTATTTT. Protein sequence: CAISGPGGTDTQYF.

The chain is built from TRBV9 and TRBJ2-1; D gene unclear. The CDR3 covers 13 residues. Per germline, CDR1 SGDLS and CDR2 YYNGEE. V lost 4 bases and J 4 bases, leaving 9 bases between the germline ends. The CDR3 coding sequence is TGTGCCAGCAGCCCTCTCCAATACAATGAGCAGTTCTTC. It is translated as CASSPLQYNEQFF.

The chain uses TRBV14 and TRBJ2-1, with D perhaps matching TRBD1 (5 bases). Germline values: CDR1 SGHDN, CDR2 FVKESK. The CDR3 has 14 amino acids. V was clipped by 5 bases and J by 3 bases, with 11 bases between them. The CDR3 DNA follows: TGTGCCAGCAGCAACAGGCAGGGCTACAATGAGCAGTTCTTC. The encoded protein is CASSNRQGYNEQFF.

The gene calls are TRBV29-1 and TRBJ2-7, with D maybe TRBD2 (6 bases). The CDR3 is 12 amino acids. The ends were cut back, 3 bases at V and 3 bases at J, with 9 bases in the middle. The germline CDR1 and CDR2 sequences are SQVTM and ANQGSEA. DNA for the CDR3: TGCAGCGTTGAGTTGCGGGACTACGAGCAGTACTTC. Translated, it gives CSVELRDYEQYF.